This T cell receptor (beta chain) was identified during a study of T-cell memory formation after mild COVID-19. From the 5' RACE reads, TCRdb called clonotypes with MiXCR, one entry per CDR3 protein. The repertoire holds approximately 490,000 distinct CDR3 sequences, with approximately 20% as singletons. V shed 7 bases and J shed 7 bases, with 28 bases lying between them. Germline V lookup: CDR1 SQVTM, CDR2 ANQGSEA. The CDR3 has 16 residues. This receptor was obtained from an adult woman who had mild COVID-19 (a few samples of this study predate the infection). Cell type and time point are not known. The chain carries TRBV29-1 and TRBJ2-5; either TRBD1 or TRBD2 may fit D (5 bases each). The sequencing input was PBMCs or a T cell subset sorted from them (not recorded which). The CDR3 sequence is CSAGLAGRWGGGTQYF. The CDR3 DNA follows: TGCAGCGCTGGACTTGCGGGCCGCTGGGGCGGTGGGACCCAGTACTTC.